Listed here is a single T cell receptor (beta chain). The data derive from a study of blood T cell repertoires in COVID-19. Repertoires were generated with immunoSEQ multiplex PCR, while TCRdb's copy carries only in-frame clones and drops some. The sample consists of tens of thousands of clones, over 65% of them appearing once. The CDR3 spans 15 residues. After removal of 4 bases from V and 7 bases from J, the junction contained 7 bases not matched to a gene. In germline, CDR1 is SGHRS, CDR2 YFSETQ. V usage is TRBV5-1 and J usage is TRBJ2-2; TRBD1 matches 10 bases. This clonotype was obtained from a woman aged 60-75 years with acute or convalescent COVID-19. Sequencing used peripheral blood. CDR3 nucleotides: TGCGCCAGCAGCCCGAGGACAGGGGGAATCGGGGAGCTGTTTTTT. The encoded protein is CASSPRTGGIGELFF.